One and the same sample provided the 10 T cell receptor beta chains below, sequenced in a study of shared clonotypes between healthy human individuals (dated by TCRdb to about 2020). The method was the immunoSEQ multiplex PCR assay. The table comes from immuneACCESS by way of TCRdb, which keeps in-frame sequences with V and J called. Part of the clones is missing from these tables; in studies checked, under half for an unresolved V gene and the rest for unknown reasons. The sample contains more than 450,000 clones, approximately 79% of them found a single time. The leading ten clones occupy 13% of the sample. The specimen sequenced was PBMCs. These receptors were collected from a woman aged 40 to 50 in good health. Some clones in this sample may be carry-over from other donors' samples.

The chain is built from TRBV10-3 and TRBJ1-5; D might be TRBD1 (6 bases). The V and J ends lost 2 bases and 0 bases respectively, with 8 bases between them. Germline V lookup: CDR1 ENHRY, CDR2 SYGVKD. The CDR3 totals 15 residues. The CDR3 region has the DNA TGTGCCATCAGTGAGAACAGGGATAGCAATCAGCCCCAGCATTTT. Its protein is CAISENRDSNQPQHF.

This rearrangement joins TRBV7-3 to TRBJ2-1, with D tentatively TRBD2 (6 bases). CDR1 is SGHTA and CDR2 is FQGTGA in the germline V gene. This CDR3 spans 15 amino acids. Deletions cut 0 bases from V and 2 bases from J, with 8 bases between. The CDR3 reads CASSLTPGAYNEQFF. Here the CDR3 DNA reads TGTGCCAGCAGCTTAACCCCGGGGGCCTACAATGAGCAGTTCTTC.

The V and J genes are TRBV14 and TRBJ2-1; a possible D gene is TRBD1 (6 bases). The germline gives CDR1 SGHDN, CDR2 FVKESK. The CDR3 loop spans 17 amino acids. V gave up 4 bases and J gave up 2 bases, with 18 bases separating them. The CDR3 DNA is TGTGCCAGCAGCCTATCACTAGGGGGAGCCGCCTACAATGAGCAGTTCTTC. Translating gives CASSLSLGGAAYNEQFF.

The CDR3 here is CASSITPAGGAHIQYF. The CDR3 region has the DNA TGTGCCAGTAGTATAACCCCTGCGGGAGGGGCCCACATTCAGTACTTC. The chain recombines TRBV19 with TRBJ2-4; 9 bases are a match to TRBD2. V dropped 2 bases and J dropped 8; count of bases not matched to a gene: 10. CDR1 and CDR2 from the germline V gene are LNHDA and SQIVND (reference sequence). The CDR3 length is 16 residues. Complete variable domain (other parts from reference TRBV19 and TRBJ2-4): DGGITQSPKYLFRKEGQNVTLSCEQNLNHDAMYWYRQDPGQGLRLIYYSQIVNDFQKGDIAEGYSVSREKKESFPLTVTSAQKNPTAFYLCASSITPAGGAHIQYFGAGTRLSVL.

CDR3 in DNA: TGTGCCAGCAGCCCCCGGGGGGGACACGTCCCAGATACGCAGTATTTT. Protein: CASSPRGGHVPDTQYF. The chain joins TRBV7-2 to TRBJ2-3; 8 nucleotides align to TRBD2. The CDR3 has 16 amino acids. V lost 5 bases and J lost 4; bases outside the gene matches: 11. Germline loops: CDR1 SGHTA, CDR2 FQGNSA.

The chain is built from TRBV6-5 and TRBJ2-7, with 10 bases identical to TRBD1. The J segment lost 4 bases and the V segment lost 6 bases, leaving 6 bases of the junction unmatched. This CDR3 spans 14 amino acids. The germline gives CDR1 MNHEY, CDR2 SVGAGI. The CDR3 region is CASSGQGEGYEQYF. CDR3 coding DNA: TGTGCCAGCAGCGGACAGGGGGAAGGATACGAGCAGTACTTC.

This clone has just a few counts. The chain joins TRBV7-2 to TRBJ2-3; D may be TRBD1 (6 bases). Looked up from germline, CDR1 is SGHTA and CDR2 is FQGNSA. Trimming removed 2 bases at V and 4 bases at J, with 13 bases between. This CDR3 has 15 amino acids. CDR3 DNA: TGTGCCAGCAGCTTAACAGGGCTGGGGTCAGATACGCAGTATTTT. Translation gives CASSLTGLGSDTQYF. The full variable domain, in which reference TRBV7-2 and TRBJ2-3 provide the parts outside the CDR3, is GAGVSQSPSNKVTEKGKDVELRCDPISGHTALYWYRQSLGQGLEFLIYFQGNSAPDKSGLPSDRFSAERTGGSVSTLTIQRTQQEDSAVYLCASSLTGLGSDTQYFGPGTRLTVL.

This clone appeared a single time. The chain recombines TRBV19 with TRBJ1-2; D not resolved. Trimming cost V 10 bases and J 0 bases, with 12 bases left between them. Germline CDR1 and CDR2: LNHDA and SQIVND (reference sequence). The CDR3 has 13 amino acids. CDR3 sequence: CATTERPNYGYTF. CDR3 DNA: TGTGCCACCACGGAAAGACCTAACTATGGCTACACCTTC.

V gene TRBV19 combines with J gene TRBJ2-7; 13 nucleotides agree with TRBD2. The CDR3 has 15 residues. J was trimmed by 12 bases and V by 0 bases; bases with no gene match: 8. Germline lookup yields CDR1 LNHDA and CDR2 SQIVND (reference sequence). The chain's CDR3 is CASSIDLTSGRRRYF. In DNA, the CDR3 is TGTGCCAGTAGTATAGACCTGACTAGCGGGAGGAGGCGGTACTTC. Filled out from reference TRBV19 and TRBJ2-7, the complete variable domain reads DGGITQSPKYLFRKEGQNVTLSCEQNLNHDAMYWYRQDPGQGLRLIYYSQIVNDFQKGDIAEGYSVSREKKESFPLTVTSAQKNPTAFYLCASSIDLTSGRRRYFGPGTRLTVT.

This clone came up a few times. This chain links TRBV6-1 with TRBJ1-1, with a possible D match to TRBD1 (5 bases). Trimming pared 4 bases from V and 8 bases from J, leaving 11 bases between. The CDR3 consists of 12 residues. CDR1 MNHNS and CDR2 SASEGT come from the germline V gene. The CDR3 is CASSGGWAEAFF. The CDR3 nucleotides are TGTGCCAGCAGTGGGGGGTGGGCGGAAGCTTTCTTT.